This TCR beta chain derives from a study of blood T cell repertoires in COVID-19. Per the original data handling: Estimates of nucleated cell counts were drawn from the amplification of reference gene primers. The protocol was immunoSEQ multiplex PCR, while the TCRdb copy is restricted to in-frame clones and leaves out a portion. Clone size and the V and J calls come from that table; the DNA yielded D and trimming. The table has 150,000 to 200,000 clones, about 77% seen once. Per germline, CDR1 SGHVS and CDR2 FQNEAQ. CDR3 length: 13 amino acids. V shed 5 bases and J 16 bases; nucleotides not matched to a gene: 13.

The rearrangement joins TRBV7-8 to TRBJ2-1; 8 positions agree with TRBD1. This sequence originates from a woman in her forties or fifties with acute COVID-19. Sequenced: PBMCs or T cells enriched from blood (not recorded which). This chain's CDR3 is CASSRVEGQGYFF. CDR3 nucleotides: TGTGCCAGCAGCCGCGTCGAAGGACAGGGTTATTTCTTC.